This T cell receptor (beta chain) stems from a study of T cells after yellow fever vaccination (dated by TCRdb to about 2019). For the wider study: The SMART-Seq v4 Ultra Low Input RNA kit was used to prepare libraries from fractions with low cell numbers. Bulk TCR alpha and beta repertoires were sequenced longitudinally to track T-cell clones before and after primary and booster YFV17D yellow fever vaccination. The cohort comprised two healthy male donors, one aged 18 to 30 and one aged 30 to 40 years. Bulk PBMC replicates and cell subsets were isolated from blood drawn at multiple timepoints before and after both primary and secondary immunization. Here is what the overall study found, with its caveats: Only a couple of donors were included in the study, so the extent to which the findings can be generalized is limited. The secondary T-cell response was found to be weaker but faster than the primary response, with a peak reached on day 5 rather than on day 15. A small fraction of clonotypes appeared in both the CD4 and CD8 compartments, likely as a result of convergent recombination. Because abundant contaminating clonotypes from the bulk population could be contained in FACS-sorted repertoires, computational filtering was required. After the booster, most of the clones that had expanded following primary vaccination were detected again (almost 98% of CD4 and more than 85% of CD8), which suggests that memory was broadly maintained.

TCR cDNA was synthesized by 5'RACE template switching, which introduced a universal primer site and unique molecular identifiers. cDNA synthesis was primed from both the TCR alpha and TCR beta constant segments. Library amplification used two PCR steps, and the second PCR step added sample barcodes and sequencing adapters. Sequencing of libraries was performed on Illumina HiSeq 2500 (2x100 bp) or NovaSeq (2x150 bp). As for how the authors treated the data: MIGEC handled demultiplexing of reads and collapsing into UMI consensus sequences, while MiXCR performed V(D)J alignment. Vaccine-responding clonotypes were identified with edgeR using replicate PBMC samples, with FDR below 0.01 and a log2 fold change above 5 up to day 15 being required. Bulk clonotypes were assigned CD4 or CD8 identity according to which sequenced CD4 or CD8 repertoire held them at higher abundance. TCRdb trimmed the raw reads at Q25, called clones with MiXCR and kept productive beta chains. Every CDR3 protein is listed once, alongside the most common genes and DNA of its rows. The authors' filters were not applied to this entry. For this sample there are 500,000 to 650,000 distinct CDR3 sequences; approximately 13% appear just once. The ten largest clones take up just under 15% of the sample.

According to the germline V gene, CDR1 reads SGHRS and CDR2 reads YFSETQ. The CDR3, from cysteine to phenylalanine, totals 16 residues. Only the CDR3 part of the read is kept: 48 bases, read in frame from the first base. V is clipped by 4 bases and J by 0 bases, and the sequence between their germline boundaries is 13 bases long. The sample's treatment or condition label is to be understood as: live attenuated yellow fever vaccine strain. Two biological replicates of bulk PBMCs were collected at each blood-draw timepoint. PBMCs were isolated from peripheral blood using a standard Ficoll-Paque protocol. TriZol was used to extract RNA from bulk PBMCs, from CD4 and CD8 fractions, and from dextramer-positive and dextramer-negative fractions. Turning to this clonotype: The antigen it recognizes is unknown. Per-nucleotide qualities are absent, and no much larger clonotype sits a single base away.

The source is a man aged 25 to 40 who received the YFV17D yellow fever vaccine. The V and J genes are TRBV5-1 and TRBJ2-2; the D gene is perhaps TRBD2, from 6 matching bases. The source was PBMCs, collected on the day of the yellow fever booster vaccination. CDR3 loop: CASSGTGLTNTGELFF. The DNA is TGCGCCAGCAGCGGGACGGGACTTACGAACACCGGGGAGCTGTTTTTT.